Shown below are 24 T cell receptor beta chains from a single sample sequenced in a study of glioma-infiltrating T cells after dendritic cell vaccination. Measured with immunoSEQ multiplex PCR; TCRdb has only the in-frame clones, and not every one. Here the sample spans tens of thousands of clones, about 85% being singletons. Time point noted: after dendritic cell vaccination, including at tumor progression/relapse. The sequencing used blood, collected after dendritic cell vaccination. Receptors originate from a human donor with glioblastoma.

The chain has TRBV5-1 and TRBJ2-7; 8 positions agree with TRBD2. The V and J ends lost 4 bases and 7 bases, in that order; junction bases with no gene match: 7. Germline lookup yields CDR1 SGHRS and CDR2 YFSETQ. The CDR3 sequence is 13 residues long. The CDR3 region has the DNA TGCGCCAGCAGCCAGGGGACTAGTCATGAGCAGTACTTC. It codes for CASSQGTSHEQYF.

The J gene is TRBJ2-3, the V gene TRBV13; D unclear. This CDR3 comprises 12 residues. CDR1 and CDR2 (germline): PRHDT, FYEKMQ (reference sequence). Trimming removed 5 bases from V and 6 bases from J, with 9 bases in between. CDR3 bases: TGTGCCAGCAGCACCCAAGCGGATACGCAGTATTTT. This codes for CASSTQADTQYF.

The chain joins TRBV9 to TRBJ2-1; 7 nucleotides line up with TRBD1. V lost 0 bases and J lost 4; bases outside the gene matches: 4. Per germline, CDR1 SGDLS and CDR2 YYNGEE. CDR3 length equals 15 residues. CDR3: CASSVGGTEYNEQFF. The CDR3 DNA reads as TGTGCCAGCAGCGTAGGGGGGACAGAATACAATGAGCAGTTCTTC.

There are a few counts of this clone. The chain couples TRBV2 to TRBJ1-2; maybe TRBD1 (5 bases). Trimming removed 6 bases from V and 4 bases from J, with 6 bases in between. This CDR3 spans 11 amino acids. Germline V CDR1 and CDR2: SNHLY, FYNNEI. In DNA form, the CDR3 reads TGTGCCAGCAGAGACAGCTATGGCTACACCTTC. Protein product: CASRDSYGYTF.

The V and J genes are TRBV4-1 and TRBJ2-1, with 9 bases that match TRBD2. This CDR3 is 15 amino acids long. CDR1 and CDR2 (germline): MGHRA, YSYEKL. Trimming removed 1 base from V and 7 bases from J; junction bases left unmatched: 5. CDR3 nucleotides: TGCGCCAGCAGCCAAGTAGCGGGAGTTAATAATGAGCAGTTCTTC. This translates into CASSQVAGVNNEQFF.

Points on this clone: Other DNA sequences of this sample code for an identical CDR3. This chain joins TRBV29-1 and TRBJ2-2; 9 bases map to TRBD1. Trimming cost V 6 bases and J 1 base; bases outside gene matches: 0. This CDR3 comprises 13 residues. The V gene's germline CDR1 is SQVTM and CDR2 ANQGSEA. For the CDR3, the DNA is TGCAGCGTGGACAGGGGGAACACCGGGGAGCTGTTTTTT. Translating it yields CSVDRGNTGELFF.

The CDR3 spells CASSLGQGGPYEQYF. CDR3 sequence (DNA): TGTGCCAGCAGCTTAGGGCAGGGAGGACCCTACGAGCAGTACTTC. The V call is TRBV7-2, the J call TRBJ2-7; maybe TRBD2 (6 bases). The CDR3 is 15 amino acids. V lost 1 base, J lost 2 bases, and 12 bases lay in between. CDR1 is SGHTA, CDR2 FQGNSA, per germline.

This chain uses TRBV6-1 with TRBJ2-5; D remains ambiguous. CDR3 length: 13 residues. V dropped 3 bases and J dropped 2 bases, with 7 bases sitting between them. Germline V gene data show CDR1 as MNHNS and CDR2 as SASEGT. CDR3 residues: CASSDAQQETQYF. DNA of the CDR3: TGTGCCAGCAGTGATGCGCAACAAGAGACCCAGTACTTC.

The chain combines TRBV4-1 with TRBJ2-1; a possible D gene is TRBD2 (5 bases). The CDR3 consists of 16 residues. In germline, CDR1 is MGHRA, CDR2 YSYEKL. V was clipped by 2 bases and J by 6 bases, with 17 bases between them. CDR3 sequence (DNA): TGCGCCAGCAGCCAACAGCGAGGACTGCCCTCCAATGAGCAGTTCTTC. Amino acids: CASSQQRGLPSNEQFF.

This chain joins TRBV6-1 and TRBJ2-3; D gene ambiguous. CDR3 length equals 14 residues. Germline-derived CDR1 and CDR2 are MNHNS and SASEGT. V was cut by 5 bases and J by 1 base, with 10 bases left in between. The CDR3 loop reads CASSPDWRTDTQYF. The CDR3 bases are TGTGCCAGCAGTCCCGACTGGCGCACAGATACGCAGTATTTT.

V usage is TRBV5-1 and J usage is TRBJ2-1, with 9 bases matching TRBD2. Trimming cost V 0 bases and J 0 bases; bases outside gene matches: 7. Germline assignment: CDR1 SGHRS and CDR2 YFSETQ. The CDR3 is 18 residues long. The CDR3 reads CASSLASSGTSSYNEQFF. The CDR3 DNA follows: TGCGCCAGCAGCTTGGCCTCTAGCGGGACATCCTCCTACAATGAGCAGTTCTTC.

This clone has just a few counts. The rearrangement uses TRBV23-1 and TRBJ1-2, with a weak D call TRBD1 (6 bases). TRBV23-1 is marked as an open reading frame, function uncertain. CDR3 length: 15 amino acids. The V end was cut by 7 bases, the J end by 6 bases, with 21 bases between. The CDR3 is CASKNSRGARNGYTF. In nucleotides, the CDR3 is TGCGCCAGCAAAAATTCTCGGGGGGCGAGAAATGGCTACACCTTC.

V is TRBV5-6 and J is TRBJ2-1; 7 bases map to TRBD1. Trimming cost V 0 bases and J 7 bases; bases outside gene matches: 4. The germline V gene encodes CDR1 SGHDT and CDR2 YYEEEE. The CDR3 is 14 residues long. CDR3 loop: CASSLGQGVNEQFF. In nucleotides, the CDR3 is TGTGCCAGCAGCTTGGGACAGGGAGTAAATGAGCAGTTCTTC. Full variable domain (rest looked up from reference TRBV5-6 and TRBJ2-1): DAGVTQSPTHLIKTRGQQVTLRCSPKSGHDTVSWYQQALGQGPQFIFQYYEEEERQRGNFPDRFSGHQFPNYSSELNVNALLLGDSALYLCASSLGQGVNEQFFGPGTRLTVL.

CDR3: CSVRPGDYEQYF. The CDR3 DNA reads TGCAGCGTCCGTCCAGGGGACTACGAGCAGTACTTC. This rearrangement joins TRBV29-1 to TRBJ2-7, with D possibly matching TRBD1 (6 bases). The ends were cut back, 6 bases at V and 3 bases at J, with 12 bases in the middle. The CDR3 runs 12 residues. The germline V gene encodes CDR1 SQVTM and CDR2 ANQGSEA.

This clone was picked up one time. The J gene is TRBJ2-3, the V gene TRBV19, with 12 bases identical to TRBD1. Germline trimming cut 2 bases from V and 4 bases from J; bases unmatched to any gene: 7. Germline CDR1 and CDR2: LNHDA and SQIVND (reference sequence). The CDR3 covers 17 residues. The CDR3 coding sequence is TGTGCCAGTAGTATATCCCCTGGGACAGGGGGCGCAGATACGCAGTATTTT. It yields the protein CASSISPGTGGADTQYF.

J is TRBJ1-1 and V is TRBV19; the D is unclear. Trimming pared 3 bases from V and 5 bases from J, leaving 10 bases between. Germline CDR1 reads LNHDA; CDR2 reads SQIVND (reference sequence). The CDR3 sequence is 13 residues long. CDR3 residues: CASSMLRGTEAFF. Here the CDR3 DNA reads TGTGCCAGTAGTATGCTTCGAGGGACTGAAGCTTTCTTT.

V and J are TRBV6-1 and TRBJ1-5; no clear D. V lost 0 bases and J lost 8, with 14 bases in between. CDR1 MNHNS and CDR2 SASEGT come from the germline V gene. The CDR3 spans 15 residues. Written as DNA, the CDR3 is TGTGCCAGCAGTGAAGCGCTTGCAGGTTCGGAGCCCCAGCATTTT. Its translation: CASSEALAGSEPQHF.

V is TRBV19 and J is TRBJ2-1; D may be TRBD2 (5 bases). Germline CDR1 LNHDA, CDR2 SQIVND (reference sequence). The CDR3 covers 13 residues. Trimming shortened V by 1 base and J by 7 bases, and 8 bases separated the two germline ends. CDR3 nucleotides: TGTGCCAGTAGTATAGTGTCGGGAAATGAGCAGTTCTTC. It specifies CASSIVSGNEQFF.

V and J are TRBV2 and TRBJ2-5; D may be TRBD2 (6 bases). Germline V lookup: CDR1 SNHLY, CDR2 FYNNEI. This CDR3 is built from 14 residues. Trimming pared 7 bases from V and 5 bases from J, leaving 17 bases between. CDR3 nucleotides: TGTGCCAGCATCCTGATGGGGGGTTGGGAGACCCAGTACTTC. Its protein is CASILMGGWETQYF.

The V call is TRBV30, the J call TRBJ2-1; 11 nucleotides align to TRBD2. CDR1 and CDR2 (germline): GTSNPN, SVGIG (reference sequence). The trim removed 0 bases at V and 2 bases at J, leaving 0 bases unmatched. This CDR3 contains 15 residues. The CDR3 loop reads CAWSVLAGAYNEQFF. DNA for the CDR3: TGTGCCTGGAGTGTACTAGCGGGGGCCTACAATGAGCAGTTCTTC.

For the CDR3, the DNA is TGTGCCAGCAAAGTGCACGGGAGTGGGGATACGCAGTATTTT. Residues: CASKVHGSGDTQYF. The rearrangement uses TRBV19 and TRBJ2-3; TRBD2 might be the D (6 bases). Trimming left V 9 bases short and J 6 bases short, with 19 bases between. This CDR3 region has 14 residues. In germline, CDR1 is LNHDA, CDR2 SQIVND (reference sequence).

The V call is TRBV7-9, the J call TRBJ1-5; D not certain. Deletions cut 5 bases from V and 2 bases from J, with 16 bases between. The V gene's germline CDR1 is SEHNR and CDR2 FQNEAQ (reference sequence). CDR3 length equals 16 residues. The CDR3 DNA reads as TGTGCCAGCAGCCACTGGACTCTCGAGGGCAATCAGCCCCAGCATTTT. Translated: CASSHWTLEGNQPQHF.

The chain uses TRBV27 and TRBJ2-7; 7 bases are shared with TRBD1. V was clipped by 5 bases and J by 2 bases; unmatched bases: 6. The germline V gene encodes CDR1 MNHEY and CDR2 SMNVEV (reference sequence). The CDR3 has 14 amino acids. This chain's CDR3 is CASSPGTATYEQYF. The CDR3 bases are TGTGCCAGCAGTCCCGGGACAGCCACCTACGAGCAGTACTTC.

The chain employs TRBV19 and TRBJ2-3, with TRBD1 identical over 10 bases. The CDR3 is 17 amino acids. With V trimmed by 5 bases and J by 5 bases, 13 bases remained unmatched. From germline, CDR1 is LNHDA and CDR2 SQIVND (reference sequence). The CDR3 DNA reads TGTGCCAGTAGTTCCCGGGACAGGGGCCCCGTCGGAGATACGCAGTATTTT. Protein sequence: CASSSRDRGPVGDTQYF.